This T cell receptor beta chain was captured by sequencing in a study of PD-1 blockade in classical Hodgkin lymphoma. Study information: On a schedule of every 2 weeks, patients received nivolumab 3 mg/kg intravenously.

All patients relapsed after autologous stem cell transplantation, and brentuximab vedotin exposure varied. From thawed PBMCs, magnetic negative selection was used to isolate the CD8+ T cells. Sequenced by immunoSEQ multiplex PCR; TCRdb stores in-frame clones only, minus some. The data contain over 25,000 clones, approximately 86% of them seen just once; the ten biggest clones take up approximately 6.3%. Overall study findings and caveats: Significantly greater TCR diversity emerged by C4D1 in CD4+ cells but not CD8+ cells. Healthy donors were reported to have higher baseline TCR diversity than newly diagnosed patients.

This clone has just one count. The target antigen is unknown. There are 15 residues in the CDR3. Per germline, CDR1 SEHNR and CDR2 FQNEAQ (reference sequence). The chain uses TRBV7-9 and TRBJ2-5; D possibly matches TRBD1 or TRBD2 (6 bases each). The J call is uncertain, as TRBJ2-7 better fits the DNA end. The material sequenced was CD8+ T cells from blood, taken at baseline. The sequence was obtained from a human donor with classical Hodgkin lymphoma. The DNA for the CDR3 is TGTGCCAGCAGCGATCCTCAGGGGAGGACCTACGAGCAGTACTTC. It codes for CASSDPQGRTYEQYF.